A selection of T cell receptor beta chains follows, all from one sample in a study of beta chain features in type 1 diabetes. Produced via immunoSEQ multiplex PCR; TCRdb's table is partial and in-frame only. The sample yields a few hundred thousand clones, roughly 15% seen once. Sequencing was carried out using naive CD4+ T cells from blood. Source of these receptors: a woman younger than 30 in good health. Both conserved end residues are part of each CDR3. The order of the fields is clone size, D gene, V gene, J gene, CDR3 length, CDR3 protein, CDR3 DNA. D genes are given only for firm matches. Clone sizes are given selectively: once, few, many, or a class where the clone is expanded.

>NA|NA|TRBV7-2|TRBJ1-1|13
CASSPGRNTEAFF
TGTGCCAGCAGCCCGGGAAGGAACACTGAAGCTTTCTTT
>NA|NA|TRBV6-5|TRBJ2-5|13
CASRSTGLKTQYF
TGTGCCAGCAGATCCACAGGGTTAAAGACCCAGTACTTC
>few|NA|TRBV15|TRBJ2-7|15
CATSRDSESTYEQYF
TGTGCCACCAGCAGAGATAGCGAGAGCACCTACGAGCAGTACTTC
>NA|NA|TRBV2|TRBJ1-2|12
CASRRQLYGYTF
TGTGCCAGCAGAAGACAGCTTTATGGCTACACCTTC
>NA|NA|TRBV19|TRBJ1-2|13
CASSVEVSYGYTF
TGTGCCAGTAGTGTCGAGGTGTCCTATGGCTACACCTTC
>NA|TRBD2|TRBV13|TRBJ2-1|17
CASSLTLRDYLGNEQFF
TGTGCCAGCAGCCTCACCCTCCGGGACTACCTGGGCAATGAGCAGTTCTTC
>NA|NA|TRBV6-6|TRBJ2-2|14
CASSLTVNTGELFF
TGTGCCAGCAGTCTAACGGTGAACACCGGGGAGCTGTTTTTT
>NA|NA|TRBV7-9|TRBJ2-7|12
CASSPNTPPLYF
TGTGCCAGCAGCCCAAATACTCCTCCTCTGTACTTC
>NA|TRBD1|TRBV7-9|TRBJ2-2|14
CANRDRANTGELFF
TGTGCCAACCGGGACAGAGCGAACACCGGGGAGCTGTTTTTT
>few|NA|TRBV11-1|TRBJ1-1|14
CASSLAEGDTEAFF
TGTGCCAGCAGCTTAGCTGAAGGGGACACTGAAGCTTTCTTT
>NA|TRBD1|TRBV28|TRBJ1-3|15
CASSLQGAQGNTIYF
TGTGCCAGCAGTTTACAGGGGGCGCAAGGAAACACCATATATTTT
>NA|TRBD2|TRBV7-9|TRBJ2-1|15
CASSSGGLAANEQFF
TGTGCCAGCAGCTCAGGGGGACTAGCGGCCAATGAGCAGTTCTTC
>few|NA|TRBV6-5|TRBJ1-1|13
CASTTIRNTEAFF
TGTGCCAGCACCACGATTAGGAACACTGAAGCTTTCTTT
>few|NA|TRBV28|TRBJ1-6|12
CASSLSNSPLHF
TGTGCCAGCAGTTTATCAAATTCACCCCTCCACTTT
>NA|NA|TRBV19|TRBJ2-5|13
CASSIDIRETQYF
TGTGCCAGTAGTATAGATATCCGTGAGACCCAGTACTTC
>few|NA|TRBV9|TRBJ1-5|15
CASSVGNREAEPQHF
TGTGCCAGCAGCGTTGGAAACAGGGAAGCGGAGCCCCAGCATTTT
>few|TRBD2|TRBV7-8|TRBJ2-5|15
CASRLISGIGETQYF
TGTGCCAGCAGACTCATTAGCGGGATAGGAGAGACCCAGTACTTC
>few|NA|TRBV7-6|TRBJ2-7|15
CASSLGGAPSYEQYF
TGTGCCAGCAGCTTAGGCGGGGCACCTTCCTACGAGCAGTACTTC
>NA|NA|TRBV6-1|TRBJ2-4|17
CASSEFGGLRNVDIQYF
TGTGCCAGCAGTGAATTCGGAGGGCTTCGAAATGTGGACATTCAGTACTTC
>NA|TRBD2|TRBV29-1|TRBJ2-1|15
CSVRLSGRAGNEQFF
TGCAGCGTCCGTCTTAGCGGGAGGGCCGGGAATGAGCAGTTCTTC
>few|NA|TRBV30|TRBJ1-2|11
CAWDRGRGYTF
TGTGCCTGGGATCGCGGAAGGGGCTACACCTTC
>NA|NA|TRBV7-9|TRBJ2-7|15
CASSLGGQLSYEQYF
TGTGCCAGCAGCTTGGGGGGGCAACTCTCCTACGAGCAGTACTTC
>few|NA|TRBV4-3|TRBJ2-1|16
CASSPTLAVSYNEQFF
TGCGCCAGCAGCCCGACCTTAGCGGTCTCCTACAATGAGCAGTTCTTC
>few|TRBD1|TRBV7-6|TRBJ1-4|14
CASSPGQGIEKLFF
TGTGCCAGCAGCCCTGGACAGGGGATTGAAAAACTGTTTTTT
>few|TRBD2|TRBV18|TRBJ2-1|17
CASSPPIAGGPNNEQFF
TGTGCCAGCTCACCACCGATAGCGGGAGGGCCCAACAATGAGCAGTTCTTC
>NA|TRBD1|TRBV27|TRBJ1-2|13
CASSFGQGGGYTF
TGTGCCAGCAGTTTTGGACAGGGAGGTGGCTACACCTTC
>few|NA|TRBV30|TRBJ1-1|14
CAWSSLTGNTEAFF
TGTGCCTGGAGCTCACTTACAGGGAACACTGAAGCTTTCTTT
>few|NA|TRBV29-1|TRBJ1-1|12
CSVVQVNTEAFF
TGCAGCGTGGTACAGGTGAACACTGAAGCTTTCTTT
>NA|NA|TRBV18|TRBJ2-2|15
CASSPQAELTGELFF
TGTGCCAGCTCACCACAAGCGGAGCTGACCGGGGAGCTGTTTTTT
>NA|NA|TRBV2|TRBJ2-2|16
CASSSMLSVNTGELFF
TGTGCCAGCAGCTCCATGCTGAGCGTAAACACCGGGGAGCTGTTTTTT
>NA|TRBD1|TRBV6-5|TRBJ2-7|14
CASSWTGLRDEQYF
TGTGCCAGCAGCTGGACAGGGTTGAGGGACGAGCAGTACTTC
>NA|NA|TRBV30|TRBJ2-1|14
CAWIRAGTYNEQFF
TGTGCCTGGATTCGAGCGGGTACATACAATGAGCAGTTCTTC
>NA|NA|TRBV28|TRBJ2-5|15
CASSLGQVYKRTQYF
TGTGCCAGCAGTTTAGGCCAGGTGTACAAGAGAACCCAGTACTTC
>NA|NA|TRBV19|TRBJ1-1|13
CASSIVGGHEAFF
TGTGCCAGTAGTATAGTGGGAGGACATGAAGCTTTCTTT
>NA|NA|TRBV11-2|TRBJ2-3|15
CASSLDGGGTDTQYF
TGTGCCAGCAGCTTAGATGGCGGGGGCACAGATACGCAGTATTTT
>NA|NA|TRBV7-2|TRBJ1-1|17
CASSLRPLQGQDTEAFF
TGTGCCAGCAGCTTACGCCCGCTCCAGGGTCAAGACACTGAAGCTTTCTTT
>few|TRBD1|TRBV7-9|TRBJ1-4|14
CASSPGTGGEKLFF
TGTGCCAGCAGCCCCGGGACAGGGGGTGAAAAACTGTTTTTT
>few|NA|TRBV4-2|TRBJ2-1|14
CASSQVNVGNEQFF
TGTGCCAGCAGCCAAGTAAATGTCGGCAATGAGCAGTTCTTC
>NA|TRBD1|TRBV7-9|TRBJ2-3|15
CASSLTGGPTDTQYF
TGTGCCAGCAGCTTAACAGGGGGTCCCACAGATACGCAGTATTTT
>few|TRBD2|TRBV25-1|TRBJ2-5|17
CASSETASGWVGSTQYF
TGTGCCAGCAGTGAAACGGCTAGCGGGTGGGTTGGTTCGACCCAGTACTTC
>NA|NA|TRBV28|TRBJ2-7|14
CASSQDTVIYEQYF
TGTGCCAGCAGTCAGGATACGGTGATCTACGAGCAGTACTTC
>NA|NA|TRBV21-1|TRBJ2-1|16
CASYRRGGSSYNEQFF
TGTGCCAGCTATAGGCGAGGGGGCAGCTCCTACAATGAGCAGTTCTTC
>few|NA|TRBV13|TRBJ2-7|16
CASSFNRAGVSYEQYF
TGTGCCAGCAGCTTTAATCGAGCGGGTGTCTCCTACGAGCAGTACTTC
>few|NA|TRBV4-3|TRBJ2-7|12
CASSRPRDEQYF
TGCGCCAGCAGCCGACCCAGGGACGAGCAGTACTTC
>NA|NA|TRBV5-6|TRBJ1-1|15
CASSLGGSMNTEAFF
TGTGCCAGCAGCTTGGGAGGATCGATGAACACTGAAGCTTTCTTT
>NA|TRBD1|TRBV10-3|TRBJ2-7|14
CAISEGQGSLQQYF
TGTGCCATCAGTGAGGGACAGGGTTCATTACAGCAGTACTTC
>NA|NA|TRBV9|TRBJ2-1|17
CASSVALLGSSYNEQFF
TGTGCCAGCAGCGTAGCCCTCCTTGGGAGCTCCTACAATGAGCAGTTCTTC
>NA|NA|TRBV30|TRBJ2-5|13
CAWRRQAQETQYF
TGTGCCTGGCGAAGACAGGCGCAAGAGACCCAGTACTTC
>NA|NA|TRBV9|TRBJ2-1|16
CASSVTLTGGENEQFF
TGTGCCAGCAGCGTCACCTTGACCGGAGGTGAGAATGAGCAGTTCTTC
>few|TRBD1|TRBV25-1|TRBJ1-5|13
CASSGTGNQPQHF
TGTGCCAGCTCCGGGACAGGGAATCAGCCCCAGCATTTT
>few|TRBD1|TRBV19|TRBJ2-5|17
CASSPRTGGSQGETQYF
TGTGCCAGTAGCCCCCGAACAGGGGGCAGTCAGGGGGAGACCCAGTACTTC
>NA|NA|TRBV5-6|TRBJ1-5|16
CASSFGSGNSNQPQHF
TGTGCCAGCAGCTTCGGATCGGGTAATAGCAATCAGCCCCAGCATTTT
>NA|TRBD1|TRBV6-5|TRBJ2-2|14
CASRPGGLSGELFF
TGTGCCAGTAGACCAGGGGGTCTATCCGGGGAGCTGTTTTTT
>NA|NA|TRBV9|TRBJ2-5|13
CASSERLQETQYF
TGTGCCAGCAGCGAAAGACTCCAAGAGACCCAGTACTTC
>few|NA|TRBV19|TRBJ2-7|14
CASSMERLSYEQYF
TGTGCCAGTAGTATGGAGAGACTCTCCTACGAGCAGTACTTC
>few|NA|TRBV25-1|TRBJ1-1|15
CASGWAGVGNTEAFF
TGTGCCAGCGGCTGGGCGGGTGTCGGGAACACTGAAGCTTTCTTT
>few|NA|TRBV15|TRBJ1-2|16
CATSRGYDTNYYGYTF
TGTGCCACCAGCAGAGGGTATGACACCAACTACTATGGCTACACCTTC
>NA|TRBD1|TRBV5-4|TRBJ1-2|15
CASSTRTEGAYGYTF
TGTGCCAGCAGCACACGGACAGAGGGGGCCTATGGCTACACCTTC
>NA|TRBD1|TRBV5-5|TRBJ2-1|15
CASSLRGQEYNEQFF
TGTGCCAGCAGCTTGAGGGGACAGGAATACAATGAGCAGTTCTTC
>NA|TRBD1|TRBV5-4|TRBJ1-4|15
CASSSTGTGDEKLFF
TGTGCCAGCAGCTCGACCGGGACAGGGGATGAAAAACTGTTTTTT